These 21 T cell receptor beta chains originate from one sample sequenced in a study of T-cell memory formation after mild COVID-19. Using its own MiXCR run on the 5' RACE reads, TCRdb lists one record per CDR3 protein. The sample includes roughly 100,000 distinct CDR3 sequences, about an eighth of them seen just once. Material for sequencing was PBMCs or a T cell subset sorted from them (not recorded which). These TCRs come from an adult woman who had mild COVID-19 (a few samples of this study predate the infection). Cell type and time point are not known.

This clonotype showed up just a few times. The chain is built from TRBV4-1 and TRBJ2-3; 7 bases fit TRBD2. The CDR3 is made up of 14 amino acids. CDR1 MGHRA and CDR2 YSYEKL come from the germline V gene. V shed 8 bases and J 3 bases; nucleotides not matched to a gene: 8. For the CDR3, the DNA is TGCGCCAGCGGTCCGCGCGGGGGTACAGATACGCAGTATTTT. This sequence encodes CASGPRGGTDTQYF.

The chain recombines TRBV9 with TRBJ1-4, with 9 bases identical to TRBD1. V was pared by 4 bases and J by 6 bases, with 4 bases of the junction left unmatched. CDR3 size: 14 residues. CDR1 is SGDLS, CDR2 YYNGEE, per germline. The CDR3 here is CASSSTGGDEKLFF. The CDR3, as DNA: TGTGCCAGCAGCTCGACAGGGGGAGATGAAAAACTGTTTTTT.

The rearrangement links TRBV6-2 or TRBV6-3 to TRBJ2-2, with D unresolved. Germline assignment: CDR1 MNHEY and CDR2 SVGEGT. The CDR3 consists of 12 residues. Trimming left V 5 bases short and J 3 bases short, with 4 bases between. The CDR3 DNA follows: TGTGCCAGCAGTCTCCACACCGGGGAGCTGTTTTTT. Amino acids: CASSLHTGELFF.

This clonotype was observed a few times. The V call is TRBV9, the J call TRBJ2-1, with 15 bases fitting TRBD2. J lost 4 bases, V lost 0 bases, and 8 bases had no gene match. This CDR3 contains 19 residues. In germline, CDR1 is SGDLS, CDR2 YYNGEE. Here the CDR3 reads CASSVVGTSGGTTYNEQFF. CDR3 nucleotides: TGTGCCAGCAGCGTAGTCGGGACTAGCGGGGGGACAACTTACAATGAGCAGTTCTTC.

The chain recombines TRBV29-1 with TRBJ1-1, with a weak D call TRBD1 (6 bases). CDR1 is SQVTM and CDR2 is ANQGSEA in the germline V gene. The CDR3 is 13 residues long. The germline V and J ends were trimmed by 6 bases and 9 bases, with 20 bases remaining between them. CDR3 sequence: CSVADYREVQAFF. CDR3 nucleotide sequence: TGCAGCGTCGCCGACTACAGGGAGGTACAAGCTTTCTTT. The full variable domain, in which reference TRBV29-1 and TRBJ1-1 provide the parts outside the CDR3, is SAVISQKPSRDICQRGTSLTIQCQVDSQVTMMFWYRQQPGQSLTLIATANQGSEATYESGFVIDKFPISRPNLTFSTLTVSNMSPEDSSIYLCSVADYREVQAFFGQGTRLTVV.

This clonotype was found a few times. V and J are TRBV6-5 and TRBJ2-5, with a tentative D call TRBD2 (5 bases). With 11 bases removed from V and 7 bases from J, the gap between germline ends came to 17 bases. The germline V gene has CDR1 MNHEY and CDR2 SVGAGI. The CDR3 consists of 12 residues. CDR3 nucleotides: TGTGCCGCGGGTGGGTCCCTATGGACCCAGTACTTC. Its translation is CAAGGSLWTQYF.

The sample holds a few counts of this clonotype. The chain links TRBV12-3 or TRBV12-4 to TRBJ1-2, with D tentatively TRBD1 (6 bases). V was cut by 1 base and J by 4 bases, with 10 bases left in between. This CDR3 is built from 14 residues. The CDR3 protein is CASSLGTAAYGYTF. CDR3 sequence (DNA): TGTGCCAGCAGTTTAGGGACAGCAGCCTATGGCTACACCTTC.

This clonotype was counted a few times. V gene TRBV10-3 combines with J gene TRBJ2-1; TRBD1 agrees at 11 bases. The V segment lost 3 bases and the J segment 4 bases; nucleotides outside the gene matches: 2. CDR3 length equals 15 residues. CDR1 and CDR2 from the germline V gene are ENHRY and SYGVKD. CDR3: CAISDRDRGYNEQFF. CDR3 nucleotides: TGTGCCATCAGTGACCGGGACAGGGGGTACAATGAGCAGTTCTTC.

CDR3 bases: TGTGCCAGCAGCTTACCCGTGACTAGCGGCTACGAGCAGTACTTC. Translating gives CASSLPVTSGYEQYF. This chain connects TRBV7-8 to TRBJ2-7; 9 bases line up with TRBD2. Germline assignment: CDR1 SGHVS and CDR2 FQNEAQ. The CDR3 is 15 residues long. V was pared by 2 bases and J by 3 bases, with 5 bases of the junction left unmatched.

This clonotype was recorded at least ten times. The V call is TRBV5-8, the J call TRBJ2-7, with D perhaps matching TRBD2 (5 bases). Looked up from germline, CDR1 is SGHTS and CDR2 is YDEGEE. The CDR3 totals 14 residues. The V end lost 0 bases, the J end lost 3 bases, and 10 bases lay between the germline ends. The CDR3 sequence is CASSLEADDYEQYF. The CDR3 DNA sequence: TGTGCCAGCAGCTTGGAAGCGGACGACTACGAGCAGTACTTC.

The chain joins TRBV20-1 to TRBJ2-7; 11 bases align to TRBD1. The CDR3 loop spans 15 amino acids. Germline trimming cut 1 base from V and 7 bases from J; bases unmatched to any gene: 9. Per the germline V gene, CDR1 is DFQATT and CDR2 is SNEGSKA (reference sequence). The CDR3 reads CSARGGQGAVGEQYF. CDR3 DNA: TGCAGTGCTAGAGGTGGACAGGGGGCGGTAGGTGAGCAGTACTTC.

This clonotype has more than one count but fewer than ten. The chain recombines TRBV7-6 with TRBJ2-3, with D possibly matching TRBD2 (7 bases). The CDR3 sequence is 15 residues long. Germline V lookup: CDR1 SGHVS, CDR2 FNYEAQ. Trimming removed 1 base at V and 2 bases at J, with 10 bases between. Here the CDR3 reads CASSLEAGATDTQYF. The CDR3 region has the DNA TGTGCCAGCAGCTTAGAGGCGGGGGCCACAGATACGCAGTATTTT. Together with reference TRBV7-6 and TRBJ2-3, the CDR3 gives the full variable domain: GAGVSQSPRYKVTKRGQDVALRCDPISGHVSLYWYRQALGQGPEFLTYFNYEAQQDKSGLPNDRFSAERPEGSISTLTIQRTEQRDSAMYRCASSLEAGATDTQYFGPGTRLTVL.

This clonotype was seen more than once but under ten times. The chain carries TRBV15 and TRBJ2-7, with 7 bases matching TRBD2. The CDR3 is 13 residues long. Germline assignment: CDR1 LNHNV and CDR2 YYDKDF (reference sequence). V shed 8 bases, J shed 2 bases, and the junction held 6 bases outside the gene matches. The CDR3 reads CATGAGATYEQYF. DNA of the CDR3: TGTGCCACCGGGGCGGGAGCTACCTACGAGCAGTACTTC.

This clonotype turned up a few times. The chain employs TRBV12-3 or TRBV12-4 and TRBJ1-4; 8 bases line up with TRBD1. The ends lost 5 bases at V and 2 bases at J; junction bases unmatched: 7. This CDR3 region has 16 residues. In DNA form, the CDR3 reads TGTGCCAGCAGTCCCAGGACAGGGCTGACTAATGAAAAACTGTTTTTT. This translates into CASSPRTGLTNEKLFF.

CDR3 coding DNA: TGTGCCAGCAGTGAATTGGACAGGCCTAACTATGGCTACACCTTC. This encodes CASSELDRPNYGYTF. V and J are TRBV2 and TRBJ1-2, with TRBD1 matching 7 bases. Per the germline V gene, CDR1 is SNHLY and CDR2 is FYNNEI. With V trimmed by 2 bases and J by 0 bases, 3 bases remained unmatched. This CDR3 comprises 15 residues.

This clonotype showed up many times. V gene TRBV6-4 combines with J gene TRBJ2-3; TRBD2 might be the D (6 bases). Germline CDR1 is MRHNA and CDR2 is SNTAGT. V was clipped by 5 bases and J by 1 base, with 13 bases between them. This CDR3 comprises 15 residues. CDR3 sequence: CASSLSSGGTDTQYF. As DNA, the CDR3 is TGTGCCAGCAGTCTATCATCGGGGGGCACAGATACGCAGTATTTT.

V gene TRBV7-9 combines with J gene TRBJ2-5; D is perhaps TRBD1 (6 bases). Deletions cut 7 bases from V and 4 bases from J, with 13 bases between. The CDR3 has 13 residues. Germline CDR1 reads SEHNR; CDR2 reads FQNEAQ (reference sequence). The CDR3 DNA reads as TGTGCCAGCACCCCCGTAGGGGGAGAGACCCAGTACTTC. Translating gives CASTPVGGETQYF. The whole variable domain, remainder taken from reference TRBV7-9 and TRBJ2-5, is DTGVSQNPRHKITKRGQNVTFRCDPISEHNRLYWYRQTLGQGPEFLTYFQNEAQLEKSRLLSDRFSAERPKGSFSTLEIQRTEQGDSAMYLCASTPVGGETQYFGPGTRLLVL.

This clonotype was recorded a few times. CDR3: CASSLPGVIHEQFF. CDR3 DNA sequence: TGTGCCAGCAGCCTTCCAGGGGTGATCCATGAGCAGTTCTTC. The V call is TRBV7-2, the J call TRBJ2-1, with TRBD1 as a possible D gene (6 bases). Trimming took off 5 bases at V and 8 bases at J, with 16 bases between the two ends. Germline CDR1 is SGHTA and CDR2 is FQGNSA. The CDR3 spans 14 residues.

This clonotype was observed a few times. V usage is TRBV4-1 and J usage is TRBJ2-5; TRBD1 matches 7 bases. CDR3 length equals 14 residues. In germline, CDR1 is MGHRA, CDR2 YSYEKL. The V segment lost 4 bases and the J segment 3 bases; nucleotides outside the gene matches: 5. The CDR3 protein is CASSPRDSEETQYF. CDR3 bases: TGCGCCAGCAGCCCCAGGGACAGCGAAGAGACCCAGTACTTC.

This chain joins TRBV7-9 and TRBJ2-3, with 10 positions matching TRBD2. The junction had 6 bases not matched to a gene; V was cut back by 3 bases and J by 3 bases. This CDR3 has 16 amino acids. CDR1 and CDR2 from the germline V gene are SEHNR and FQNEAQ (reference sequence). CDR3 bases: TGTGCCAGCAGCTTTCCTAGCGGGAGACCGACAGATACGCAGTATTTT. Encoded protein: CASSFPSGRPTDTQYF.

The chain joins TRBV5-1 to TRBJ2-1; D ambiguous. Trimming pared 3 bases from V and 7 bases from J, leaving 17 bases between. CDR1 is SGHRS, CDR2 YFSETQ, per germline. The CDR3 runs 15 residues. CDR3 in amino acids: CASSSYGLPRNEQFF. CDR3 nucleotide sequence: TGCGCCAGCAGCTCATACGGCCTCCCAAGGAATGAGCAGTTCTTC.